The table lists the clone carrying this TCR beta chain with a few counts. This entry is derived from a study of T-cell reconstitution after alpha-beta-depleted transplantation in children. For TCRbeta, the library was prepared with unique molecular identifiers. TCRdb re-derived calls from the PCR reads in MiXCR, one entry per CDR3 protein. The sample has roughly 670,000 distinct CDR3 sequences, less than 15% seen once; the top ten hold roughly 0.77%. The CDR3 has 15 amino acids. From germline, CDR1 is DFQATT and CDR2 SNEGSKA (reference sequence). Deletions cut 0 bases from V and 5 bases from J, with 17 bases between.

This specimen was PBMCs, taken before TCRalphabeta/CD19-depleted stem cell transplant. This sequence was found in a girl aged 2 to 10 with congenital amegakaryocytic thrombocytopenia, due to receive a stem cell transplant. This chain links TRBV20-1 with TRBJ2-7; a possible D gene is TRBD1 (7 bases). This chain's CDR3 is CSARDLQGGLDEQYF. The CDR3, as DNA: TGCAGTGCTAGAGATCTCCAGGGGGGATTGGACGAGCAGTACTTC.